The text below deals with one TCR beta chain. Its antigen is unknown. Repertoires were generated with immunoSEQ multiplex PCR, while TCRdb's copy carries only in-frame clones and drops some. This sample has over 30,000 clones, with around 67% found just once. This specimen belongs to a study of vaccination effects on CD4 cells after COVID-19. Before sequencing, viral peptide pools were used by the ViraFEST assay to expand antigen-specific CD4+ T cells. Once cultured for 10 days, the cells underwent separation to obtain CD4+ T cells. The vaccine recipients had no prior SARS-CoV-2 infection, with negative nucleocapsid antibodies. Approximately 2 million PBMC were placed in each well, which was supplemented with approximately 9.2 IU/ml IL-2 and around 9.5 ug/ml peptides. The clonotype was recovered from a human donor who received a COVID-19 vaccine. The source was CD4+ T cells from PBMCs cultured with SARS-CoV-2 spike peptides, collected before COVID-19 vaccination.

The CDR3 here is CASSSPGQNNNEQFF. DNA of the CDR3: TGTGCCAGCAGCTCGCCCGGACAAAACAACAATGAGCAGTTCTTC. The chain uses TRBV28 and TRBJ2-1, with TRBD1 as a possible D gene (5 bases). Deletions cut 6 bases from V and 5 bases from J, with 17 bases between. This CDR3 contains 15 residues. Germline CDR1 and CDR2: MDHEN and SYDVKM.